A single sample gave rise to the 27 T cell receptor beta chains below, sequenced in a study of blood T cells in healthy people across ages. Using a J-beta primer mix together with a sample-barcoded 5' primer, a second PCR was run for roughly 7 to 11 cycles. From the 5' RACE reads, TCRdb called clonotypes with MiXCR, one entry per CDR3 protein. Of more than 1,400,000 distinct CDR3 sequences detected, roughly 40% appear once; the ten largest clones hold approximately 7.9%. Specimen: blood. These receptors all stem from a woman between 18 and 29 years old in good health.

The V gene is TRBV9, the J gene TRBJ2-3, with 9 bases matching TRBD1. There are 15 residues in the CDR3. Germline CDR1 SGDLS, CDR2 YYNGEE. V gave up 0 bases and J gave up 5 bases; unmatched junction bases: 4. CDR3: CASSVGTGAKDTQYF. The CDR3 DNA sequence: TGTGCCAGCAGCGTAGGGACAGGGGCGAAAGATACGCAGTATTTT.

The chain carries TRBV20-1 and TRBJ2-1, with 9 nucleotides matching TRBD2. V lost 0 bases to trimming and J lost 5 bases; unmatched junction nucleotides: 5. The germline V gene has CDR1 DFQATT and CDR2 SNEGSKA (reference sequence). The length of the CDR3 is 15 residues. The CDR3 loop reads CSARDAGLADNEQFF. DNA of the CDR3: TGCAGTGCTAGAGATGCGGGACTAGCAGACAATGAGCAGTTCTTC.

In its sample, this clonotype was seen a few times. The CDR3 loop reads CASSPLGLARSLGYYEQYF. The CDR3 DNA is TGTGCCAGCAGCCCCTTAGGACTAGCGAGATCCCTTGGGTACTACGAGCAGTACTTC. The V gene is TRBV3-1, the J gene TRBJ2-7, with 9 nucleotides matching TRBD2. J was trimmed by 3 bases and V by 4 bases; bases with no gene match: 19. Germline CDR1 reads LGHDT; CDR2 reads YNNKEL (reference sequence). The CDR3 covers 19 residues.

This clonotype was counted a few times. This clone may be a read error of a much larger clone one base away. Here the CDR3 reads CAIRLTDTQYF. The CDR3 bases are TGTGCCATCAGACTCACAGATACGCAGTATTTT. The chain has TRBV10-3 and TRBJ2-3; D is unresolved. Trimming stripped 6 bases from V and 2 bases from J, with 3 bases between. Germline V gene sequence: CDR1 ENHRY, CDR2 SYGVKD. CDR3 length: 11 amino acids.

V and J are TRBV12-3 or TRBV12-4 and TRBJ1-6; D perhaps matches TRBD1 (5 bases). V was trimmed by 7 bases and J by 3 bases, leaving 16 bases between them. The CDR3 has 16 residues. The CDR3 DNA follows: TGTGCCAGCACCAGACGGGACGCTCTCTATAATTCACCCCTCCACTTT. Translated, it gives CASTRRDALYNSPLHF.

This clonotype was seen a single time. This chain uses TRBV19 with TRBJ1-5; the D is unclear. The CDR3 loop spans 14 amino acids. V lost 7 bases to trimming and J lost 12 bases, with 22 bases between them. Germline values: CDR1 LNHDA, CDR2 SQIVND (reference sequence). CDR3 protein: CASIDGSPISRQHF. DNA of the CDR3: TGTGCCAGTATAGACGGGTCTCCGATCAGCCGCCAGCATTTT.

This clonotype was observed a few times. The chain links TRBV28 to TRBJ2-7; D is perhaps TRBD1 or TRBD2 (5 bases each). V lost 3 bases to trimming and J lost 0 bases, with 15 bases between them. CDR1 and CDR2 (germline): MDHEN, SYDVKM. The CDR3 length is 16 residues. This CDR3 reads CASSFGGFSVSYEQYF. The CDR3 DNA reads as TGTGCCAGCAGTTTTGGGGGTTTCAGCGTCTCCTACGAGCAGTACTTC.

This clonotype showed up many times. The chain recombines TRBV4-1 with TRBJ2-3; no definite D call. Germline assignment: CDR1 MGHRA and CDR2 YSYEKL. CDR3 length equals 13 residues. Trimming took off 1 base at V and 3 bases at J, with 5 bases between the two ends. CDR3 DNA: TGCGCCAGCAGCCAAGCCGGAACAGATACGCAGTATTTT. The encoded protein is CASSQAGTDTQYF.

The chain uses TRBV7-9 and TRBJ2-3; 13 nucleotides match TRBD2. The CDR3 is 17 residues long. V was pared by 1 base and J by 4 bases, with 5 bases of the junction left unmatched. Germline CDR1 SEHNR, CDR2 FQNEAQ (reference sequence). CDR3 region: CASSLGRTSGSSDTQYF. CDR3 in DNA: TGTGCCAGCAGCTTAGGGCGGACTAGCGGGAGCTCAGATACGCAGTATTTT.

The chain carries TRBV29-1 and TRBJ2-7; the D is unclear. TRBJ2-5 explains the end of the DNA better; the J call may be wrong. The germline gives CDR1 SQVTM, CDR2 ANQGSEA. The CDR3 runs to 12 residues. The CDR3 nucleotides are TGCAGCGTTGATCCCGGGTCGCAGACCCAGTACTTC. Translation gives CSVDPGSQTQYF.

With respect to this clonotype: This CDR3 is missing its conserved last phenylalanine or tryptophan, likely due to a read error. The gene calls are TRBV27 and TRBJ2-1, with D tentatively TRBD2 (6 bases). This CDR3 comprises 16 residues. Trimming removed 2 bases at V and 10 bases at J, with 21 bases between. CDR1 is MNHEY and CDR2 is SMNVEV in the germline V gene (reference sequence). As DNA, the CDR3 is TGTGCCAGCAGTTTACTGGGGATGGCTAGCGAAGACGAGCAGTTCTGC. Its translation: CASSLLGMASEDEQFC.

This clonotype has just a few counts. The rearrangement uses TRBV27 and TRBJ2-5; D is uncertain. The CDR3 runs 14 residues. V lost 8 bases and J lost 2, with 15 bases in between. CDR1 is MNHEY and CDR2 is SMNVEV in the germline V gene (reference sequence). CDR3 sequence: CASCPVGFQETQYF. The CDR3 coding sequence is TGTGCCAGCTGTCCTGTAGGGTTTCAAGAGACCCAGTACTTC.

The chain couples TRBV20-1 to TRBJ2-5; D is unresolved. Gene TRBJ2-7 matches the end of the DNA better, so the J call may be wrong. Germline V gene sequence: CDR1 DFQATT, CDR2 SNEGSKA (reference sequence). The CDR3 loop spans 12 amino acids. CDR3 DNA: TGCAGTGCCCCGACGCGGCATGGCGAGCAGTACTTC. Translating it yields CSAPTRHGEQYF.

The genes are TRBV10-1 and TRBJ2-1; D uncertain. The germline V gene has CDR1 WNHNN and CDR2 SYGVQD (reference sequence). Trimming took 0 bases from V and 6 from J, leaving 15 bases between them. CDR3 length: 16 amino acids. In DNA form, the CDR3 reads TGCGCCAGCAGTGAGTCGAGATCGCCGAGGTTCAATGAGCAGTTCTTC. Translated: CASSESRSPRFNEQFF.

V usage is TRBV29-1 and J usage is TRBJ2-3; 8 nucleotides line up with TRBD2. V lost 0 bases to trimming and J lost 3 bases; unmatched junction nucleotides: 8. The CDR3 loop spans 16 amino acids. CDR1 is SQVTM, CDR2 ANQGSEA, per germline. In DNA, the CDR3 is TGCAGCGTTGAAGAAGGGCGGGAGGATAGGACAGATACGCAGTATTTT. Protein product: CSVEEGREDRTDTQYF.

This clonotype was seen only a few times. The chain recombines TRBV29-1 with TRBJ2-1; D unresolved. With 6 bases removed from V and 5 bases from J, the gap between germline ends came to 8 bases. The CDR3 spans 11 residues. In germline, CDR1 is SQVTM, CDR2 ANQGSEA. The CDR3 protein is CSVRLHNEQFF. In DNA, the CDR3 is TGCAGCGTCAGGCTTCACAATGAGCAGTTCTTC.

In its sample, this clonotype was seen many times. The J gene is TRBJ2-7, the V gene TRBV7-6, with 9 bases aligning to TRBD2. CDR1 is SGHVS, CDR2 FNYEAQ, per germline. The trim removed 5 bases at V and 4 bases at J, leaving 0 bases unmatched. The CDR3 is 12 amino acids. The CDR3 DNA sequence: TGTGCCAGCAGCGGACTAGCGTACGAGCAGTACTTC. It translates to CASSGLAYEQYF.

The V and J genes are TRBV30 and TRBJ2-7; perhaps TRBD2 as D (5 bases). The CDR3 is 14 amino acids. Germline values: CDR1 GTSNPN, CDR2 SVGIG (reference sequence). V lost 0 bases, J lost 2 bases, and 11 bases lay in between. The CDR3 DNA sequence: TGTGCCTGGAGTGTTGGCGGGTTTACCTACGAGCAGTACTTC. Encoded protein: CAWSVGGFTYEQYF.

The chain combines TRBV20-1 with TRBJ2-7; TRBD1 matches 12 bases. The CDR3 has 14 residues. Germline V CDR1 and CDR2: DFQATT, SNEGSKA (reference sequence). Trimming at V came to 5 bases and at J to 9 bases, leaving 11 bases not matched to a gene. CDR3 nucleotide sequence: TGCAGTGCTGCCCCCGCCGGGACAGGGGGCGTGCAGTACTTC. Translation gives CSAAPAGTGGVQYF.

About this clonotype: Germline and junction disagree at one end, which may indicate a read error. The V gene is TRBV7-7, the J gene TRBJ2-5, with 7 bases fitting TRBD1. CDR1 is SSHAT and CDR2 is FNYEAQ in the germline V gene (reference sequence). The CDR3 is 14 amino acids. CDR3 region: CASSFDRAGETQYF. The CDR3 bases are TGTGCTAGCAGCTTCGACAGGGCGGGAGAGACCCAGTACTTC.

This sequence joins TRBV27 and TRBJ2-1, with 10 bases that match TRBD2. The V gene end was trimmed by 0 bases and the J gene end by 9 bases; junction bases not matched to a gene: 5. This CDR3 spans 15 amino acids. The germline gives CDR1 MNHEY, CDR2 SMNVEV (reference sequence). The CDR3, as DNA: TGTGCCAGCAGTTTATCAGCGGGAGGGCCGGGTGAGCAGTTCTTC. Its protein is CASSLSAGGPGEQFF.

The chain employs TRBV25-1 and TRBJ2-3, with 8 bases matching TRBD1. The length of the CDR3 is 15 residues. Germline V gives CDR1 MGHDK, CDR2 SYGVNS. With V trimmed by 3 bases and J by 6 bases, 8 bases remained unmatched. The CDR3 DNA follows: TGTGCCAGCAGTGAGGAGGCAGGGGGCGCGGATACGCAGTATTTT. Encoded protein: CASSEEAGGADTQYF.

This clonotype occurred a few times. The chain is built from TRBV27 and TRBJ2-1; TRBD2 matches 7 bases. There are 18 residues in the CDR3. Germline lookup yields CDR1 MNHEY and CDR2 SMNVEV (reference sequence). V lost 4 bases to trimming and J lost 0 bases; unmatched junction nucleotides: 12. CDR3 amino acids: CASSSLSRAGSSYNEQFF. As DNA, the CDR3 is TGTGCCAGCAGTTCCTTATCAAGAGCGGGGAGCTCCTACAATGAGCAGTTCTTC.

The V and J genes are TRBV7-9 and TRBJ2-1, with D perhaps TRBD1 or TRBD2 (6 bases each). The DNA end favors TRBJ2-7, so the J call may be wrong. CDR3 length equals 18 residues. Germline V gene sequence: CDR1 SEHNR, CDR2 FQNEAQ (reference sequence). The CDR3 spells CASSRWGASQSSYNEQYF. Written as DNA, the CDR3 is TGTGCCAGCAGCCGATGGGGGGCTAGCCAGAGCTCCTACAATGAGCAGTACTTC.

The chain links TRBV3-1 to TRBJ2-1, with a possible D match to TRBD2 (6 bases). The DNA matches TRBJ2-7 better at its end, which makes the J call doubtful. The germline gives CDR1 LGHDT, CDR2 YNNKEL (reference sequence). The CDR3 extends over 16 amino acids. CDR3 sequence reads: CASSQAGAGTYNEQYF. CDR3 nucleotide sequence: TGTGCCAGCAGCCAGGCCGGGGCGGGGACCTACAATGAGCAGTACTTC.

This clonotype was detected many times. This chain joins TRBV4-1 and TRBJ2-1; weak D call: TRBD2 (5 bases). Deletions cut 9 bases from V and 7 bases from J, with 13 bases between. The CDR3 spans 12 residues. Germline CDR1 is MGHRA and CDR2 is YSYEKL. The CDR3 is CASGLLRNEQFF. The CDR3 nucleotides read TGCGCCAGTGGACTCCTACGGAATGAGCAGTTCTTC.

V and J are TRBV20-1 and TRBJ2-3, with D possibly matching TRBD2 (5 bases). The CDR3 has 14 amino acids. Germline CDR1 and CDR2: DFQATT and SNEGSKA (reference sequence). Trimming pared 5 bases from V and 0 bases from J, leaving 12 bases between. CDR3 coding DNA: TGCAGTGCTCGTATCCGGACTAGCACAGATACGCAGTATTTT. This translates into CSARIRTSTDTQYF.